The present entry profiles one TCR beta chain with its context. It lacks a known antigen. No qualities accompany the bases; no much larger clone lies one base away. This sample is drawn from a study of T cells in Graves' hyperthyroidism and ophthalmopathy (dated by TCRdb to about 2019). With respect to the entire study: Peripheral blood samples were taken at the time of initial diagnosis, prior to any treatment. Prospective prediction of ophthalmopathy was tested in an independent validation cohort consisting of fewer than 20 hyperthyroidism patients and over 15 patients who later progressed to ophthalmopathy. The roughly 91 discovery patients were randomly divided into training and test sets at a 7:3 ratio. According to the paper, TCR Vbeta CDR3 sequencing was carried out on 135 peripheral blood samples, which came from fewer than 50 ophthalmopathy, some 73 hyperthyroidism and approximately 17 progressor patients. After sampling, hyperthyroidism patients received methimazole starting at 30 mg daily, and ophthalmopathy patients received high-dose intravenous methylprednisolone. In addition, the study compared T-cell repertoires in thyroid tissue and in blood from over 5 Graves' hyperthyroidism patients. To identify distinguishing TCR V-J signatures, a discovery cohort of 100 or so patients was used, comprising 43 with Graves' ophthalmopathy and 57 with stable Graves' hyperthyroidism. Beyond this particular receptor, the publication reports: No statistical method was used to fix the sample size in advance, and group allocation was not hidden from the investigators. In cross-validation, a model built on a 13 V-J signature told ophthalmopathy apart from stable hyperthyroidism with 87.88% sensitivity and roughly 83% specificity, and in testing the same model reached 80%/75%. Most expanded thyroid clonotypes (frequency above 0.001) were also detected in blood, a finding suggesting that blood repertoires may reflect thyroid immune responses. During validation, the model predicted progression to ophthalmopathy a median of around 7 months ahead of onset, with around 65% sensitivity and 72.22% specificity.

Ophthalmopathy patients had moderately to severely active disease, with a Clinical Activity Score of 3 or more, a NOSPECS grade of 4 or more, and a disease duration of less than 3 months. Patients with uncontrolled infections, other autoimmune diseases, pregnancy or lactation were excluded. Clinical symptoms, serum thyroxine and TRAb, thyroid ultrasound, and orbital computed tomography formed the basis for the diagnoses. PBMCs were separated from 8 to 10 ml of fresh peripheral blood using Ficoll-Paque density gradient centrifugation. Total RNA was extracted with Trizol reagent, and quality was checked on an Agilent 2100 Bioanalyzer. CDR3 length: 16 amino acids, cysteine to phenylalanine. Here the CDR3 DNA is all that survives: 48 bases in frame from base 1. V is clipped by 2 bases and J by 2 bases, and the sequence between their germline boundaries is 16 bases long. The germline V gene (reference sequence) gives CDR1 as LGHDT and CDR2 as YNNKEL.

TCR beta CDR3 regions were amplified from RNA transcripts. A first-round RT-PCR of the TCR CDR3 used the HTBI primer set with the Qiagen OneStep RT-PCR kit. A second multiplex PCR round built the libraries, followed by size selection and purification. Paired-end sequencing of the libraries was performed with 100 bp reads on an Illumina HiSeq2000. Turning to the authors' computational methods: SOAPnuke was used to process the raw data, removing reads that contained adapters or uncalled bases, had a mean Phred below 15, or lacked an exact match to the constant primer or identifier. COPE v1.2.5 was used to merge the high-quality paired reads, and each unique nucleotide sequence was defined as a clonotype. MiTCR v1.1 was used to align the clonotypes against IMGT TRBV, TRBD and TRBJ reference segments. The analysis was restricted to V-J combinations with a frequency above 0.0001, which together covered roughly 99% of the repertoires. A TCS score was defined as the ratio between F50 (clonal expansion) and ExV (chaos), using BLOSUM62-based TCRdist between CDR3 peptides within each V-J. Welch's t-statistics and random forest reduced 450 to 600 V-J features to around 14, which were used in a naive Bayes classifier (R e1071). Using fastp at Q25 and MiXCR, TCRdb reprocessed the public reads and kept productive beta chains. Each entry is one CDR3 protein sequence, shown with its most common DNA and genes. Here the V and J calls rest on TCRdb's processing, not on the authors' analysis. In all, the sample holds under 550,000 distinct CDR3 sequences, and 15% to 20% of those were seen once. The ten biggest clones cover 45% to 50% of the sample.

The sequence links TRBV3-1 to TRBJ2-7; TRBD2 is a weak D gene call, 6 bases matching. The sequenced sample consisted of blood. The TCR sequence derives from a man aged 35 to 55 with Graves' ophthalmopathy. The DNA sequence is as follows: TGTGCCAGCAGCCAAAGTGTAGGCGGGAACGCCTACGAGCAGTACTTC. This encodes CASSQSVGGNAYEQYF.